Below are 25 T cell receptor beta chains sequenced from a single sample in a study of multiple sclerosis patients with progressive multifocal leukoencephalopathy. Time point: time of PML onset. Method: immunoSEQ multiplex PCR; TCRdb's copy keeps in-frame clones and lacks some. The sample has approximately 30,000 clones; roughly 90% are singletons. Material: PBMCs, obtained from a patient treated with natalizumab. The receptor source for this set is a middle-aged woman with progressive multifocal leukoencephalopathy.

This chain joins TRBV27 and TRBJ2-7, with TRBD1 identical over 10 bases. The CDR3 runs 15 residues. V shed 4 bases and J 4 bases; nucleotides not matched to a gene: 7. CDR1 MNHEY and CDR2 SMNVEV come from the germline V gene (reference sequence). The CDR3 nucleotides are TGTGCCAGCAGTTCTTCCGGGACAGGGGTTTACGAGCAGTACTTC. It is translated as CASSSSGTGVYEQYF.

The J gene is TRBJ2-1, the V gene TRBV5-8, with D possibly TRBD1 on 5 matching bases. V was cut by 0 bases and J by 3 bases, with 13 bases left in between. The CDR3 totals 16 residues. Germline assignment: CDR1 SGHTS and CDR2 YDEGEE. CDR3 residues: CASSLVTDSYYNEQFF. The CDR3, as DNA: TGTGCCAGCAGCTTGGTGACAGACTCATACTACAATGAGCAGTTCTTC.

This clone was seen a handful of times. This rearrangement joins TRBV19 to TRBJ1-1; 7 bases fit TRBD1. Germline CDR1 reads LNHDA; CDR2 reads SQIVND (reference sequence). After removal of 6 bases from V and 1 base from J, the junction contained 5 bases not matched to a gene. The CDR3 is 14 residues long. The CDR3 bases are TGTGCCAGTAGGACCGGGACAGCGAACACTGAAGCTTTCTTT. Translating it yields CASRTGTANTEAFF. The whole variable domain, filled in from reference TRBV19 and TRBJ1-1, reads DGGITQSPKYLFRKEGQNVTLSCEQNLNHDAMYWYRQDPGQGLRLIYYSQIVNDFQKGDIAEGYSVSREKKESFPLTVTSAQKNPTAFYLCASRTGTANTEAFFGQGTRLTVV.

V and J are TRBV19 and TRBJ2-5, with D uncertain. The closer fit of TRBJ2-7 to the DNA end suggests the J call may be wrong. CDR3 length: 11 residues. CDR1 LNHDA and CDR2 SQIVND come from the germline V gene (reference sequence). CDR3 sequence reads: CASSNLYEQYF. CDR3 bases: TGTGCCAGTAGCAACCTCTACGAGCAGTACTTC.

This chain connects TRBV28 to TRBJ2-1; D might be TRBD2 (6 bases). Per the germline V gene, CDR1 is MDHEN and CDR2 is SYDVKM. V lost 7 bases and J 6 bases, leaving 16 bases between the germline ends. This CDR3 spans 14 amino acids. DNA for the CDR3: TGTGCCAGCAACGTGGGGGGACTGGCCAATGAGCAGTTCTTC. Its translation is CASNVGGLANEQFF.

V is TRBV6-4 and J is TRBJ2-3; TRBD2 agrees at 8 bases. The CDR3 covers 14 residues. Trimming at V came to 5 bases and at J to 4 bases, leaving 5 bases not matched to a gene. Germline V lookup: CDR1 MRHNA, CDR2 SNTAGT. The CDR3 region is CASSQAGEADTQYF. CDR3 nucleotide sequence: TGTGCCAGCAGTCAAGCGGGGGAGGCAGATACGCAGTATTTT.

The chain uses TRBV7-2 and TRBJ2-6; possibly TRBD2 for D (6 bases). The CDR3 has 15 residues. The ends were cut back, 5 bases at V and 5 bases at J, with 13 bases in the middle. Germline V gene data show CDR1 as SGHTA and CDR2 as FQGNSA. In DNA, the CDR3 is TGTGCCAGCAGCCGTGACGGGGGTAGGGCCAACGTCCTGACTTTC. Protein product: CASSRDGGRANVLTF.

In its sample, this clone was seen once. The V call is TRBV30, the J call TRBJ1-5; D remains unclear. The V end was cut by 2 bases, the J end by 6 bases, with 11 bases between. Germline V gives CDR1 GTSNPN, CDR2 SVGIG (reference sequence). The CDR3 length is 13 residues. The CDR3 nucleotides read TGTGCCTGGAGTAGCGCAGGAGGTCAGCCCCAGCATTTT. Translated, it gives CAWSSAGGQPQHF.

J is TRBJ2-2 and V is TRBV7-3, with 7 bases matching TRBD2. V shed 6 bases and J 3 bases; nucleotides not matched to a gene: 7. The V gene's germline CDR1 is SGHTA and CDR2 FQGTGA. The CDR3 covers 15 residues. CDR3 residues: CASRAAGLDTGELFF. Here the CDR3 DNA reads TGTGCCAGCAGGGCAGCGGGGCTCGACACCGGGGAGCTGTTTTTT.

This clone was seen only once. This chain uses TRBV25-1 with TRBJ2-2; TRBD1 matches at 7 bases. The CDR3 contains 14 residues. The J segment lost 7 bases and the V segment lost 6 bases, leaving 8 bases of the junction unmatched. CDR1 MGHDK and CDR2 SYGVNS come from the germline V gene. CDR3 sequence reads: CASSRTGELGELFF. As DNA, the CDR3 is TGTGCCAGCAGCCGAACAGGGGAACTCGGGGAGCTGTTTTTT.

The rearrangement uses TRBV11-1 and TRBJ1-1; D remains ambiguous. Trimming left V 5 bases short and J 0 bases short, with 10 bases between. Germline CDR1 and CDR2: SGHAT and FQDESV (reference sequence). The CDR3 has 14 residues. For the CDR3, the DNA is TGTGCCAGCAGCCCCCGTGGCATGAACACTGAAGCTTTCTTT. Translation gives CASSPRGMNTEAFF.

The CDR3 protein is CASSQGWGTGSDTEAFF. CDR3 nucleotide sequence: TGCGCCAGCAGCCAAGGTTGGGGGACAGGGAGCGACACTGAAGCTTTCTTT. V and J are TRBV4-1 and TRBJ1-1; 9 bases match TRBD1. Losses at the gene ends were 1 base for V and 3 bases for J; bases not matched to a gene: 9. This CDR3 has 17 amino acids. The germline V gene encodes CDR1 MGHRA and CDR2 YSYEKL.

This clone was found once. The V gene is TRBV5-1, the J gene TRBJ2-5; 8 bases align to TRBD1. Germline values: CDR1 SGHRS, CDR2 YFSETQ. J gave up 0 bases and V 0 bases, and 4 bases lay outside the gene matches. CDR3 length: 16 amino acids. The CDR3 coding sequence is TGCGCCAGCAGCTTGGCTCGACAGGGGTACCAAGAGACCCAGTACTTC. As protein: CASSLARQGYQETQYF.

This clone was detected only once. The chain couples TRBV10-3 to TRBJ2-2; 10 bases match TRBD2. This CDR3 region has 17 residues. Trimming removed 6 bases from V and 6 bases from J; junction bases left unmatched: 13. Germline assignment: CDR1 ENHRY and CDR2 SYGVKD. CDR3 amino acids: CAISDTSGEKGAGELFF. For the CDR3, the DNA is TGTGCCATCAGCGATACTAGCGGGGAAAAGGGGGCCGGGGAGCTGTTTTTT.

This rearrangement joins TRBV5-1 to TRBJ1-1; D unclear. Deletions cut 4 bases from V and 1 base from J, with 14 bases between. Germline V gene data show CDR1 as SGHRS and CDR2 as YFSETQ. The CDR3 length is 15 residues. CDR3 loop: CASSLQASPNTEAFF. In DNA form, the CDR3 reads TGCGCCAGCAGCCTCCAAGCCAGTCCGAACACTGAAGCTTTCTTT.

V and J are TRBV5-4 and TRBJ2-3; TRBD1 matches at 11 bases. This CDR3 comprises 17 residues. After removal of 4 bases from V and 5 bases from J, the junction contained 12 bases not matched to a gene. Germline V gives CDR1 SGHNT, CDR2 YYREEE (reference sequence). DNA of the CDR3: TGTGCCAGCAGCACCTCTTGGACAGGGGGCCGGGAAGATACGCAGTATTTT. Amino acid sequence: CASSTSWTGGREDTQYF.

The chain couples TRBV7-2 to TRBJ1-1; possible D gene TRBD1, 5 bases. The germline gives CDR1 SGHTA, CDR2 FQGNSA. The V and J ends lost 1 base and 11 bases respectively, with 11 bases between them. CDR3 size: 12 residues. The CDR3 DNA is TGTGCCAGCAGCTTAGGTATGGGGGTGGCTTTCTTT. It yields the protein CASSLGMGVAFF.

The chain is built from TRBV29-1 and TRBJ1-1; 8 bases agree with TRBD1. This CDR3 region has 15 residues. CDR1 is SQVTM and CDR2 is ANQGSEA in the germline V gene. The ends lost 4 bases at V and 2 bases at J; junction bases unmatched: 9. CDR3 amino acids: CSVVPGGRSNTEAFF. The CDR3 DNA reads TGCAGCGTTGTACCAGGGGGCAGAAGTAACACTGAAGCTTTCTTT.

The V and J genes are TRBV19 and TRBJ2-1; D is perhaps TRBD1 or TRBD2 (5 bases each). The CDR3 runs to 12 residues. With 8 bases removed from V and 5 bases from J, the gap between germline ends came to 10 bases. The V gene's germline CDR1 is LNHDA and CDR2 SQIVND (reference sequence). CDR3 coding DNA: TGTGCCAGTGGGAGAGGGGACAATGAGCAGTTCTTC. Amino acids: CASGRGDNEQFF. The variable domain in full, with the rest retrieved from reference TRBV19 and TRBJ2-1, is DGGITQSPKYLFRKEGQNVTLSCEQNLNHDAMYWYRQDPGQGLRLIYYSQIVNDFQKGDIAEGYSVSREKKESFPLTVTSAQKNPTAFYLCASGRGDNEQFFGPGTRLTVL.

This clone was detected only once. The genes are TRBV19 and TRBJ1-2; D remains ambiguous. This CDR3 comprises 15 residues. Trimming shortened V by 7 bases and J by 0 bases, and 15 bases separated the two germline ends. CDR1 and CDR2 (germline): LNHDA, SQIVND (reference sequence). The CDR3 here is CASTPGPRTNYGYTF. CDR3 DNA: TGTGCCAGTACCCCAGGACCGAGAACTAACTATGGCTACACCTTC. Full variable domain (outside the CDR3, taken from reference TRBV19 and TRBJ1-2): DGGITQSPKYLFRKEGQNVTLSCEQNLNHDAMYWYRQDPGQGLRLIYYSQIVNDFQKGDIAEGYSVSREKKESFPLTVTSAQKNPTAFYLCASTPGPRTNYGYTFGSGTRLTVV.

V usage is TRBV7-6 and J usage is TRBJ2-2, with D maybe TRBD1 (5 bases). The CDR3 is 14 residues long. CDR1 and CDR2 (germline): SGHVS, FNYEAQ. The germline V and J ends were trimmed by 3 bases and 1 base, with 6 bases remaining between them. The CDR3 nucleotides are TGTGCCAGCAGCTTGGGGCAGAACACCGGGGAGCTGTTTTTT. It yields the protein CASSLGQNTGELFF.

This clone was detected only a few times. This chain joins TRBV6-1 and TRBJ1-5; the match to TRBD1 covers 7 bases. The CDR3 runs to 14 residues. From germline, CDR1 is MNHNS and CDR2 SASEGT. V dropped 6 bases and J dropped 3; count of bases not matched to a gene: 5. The CDR3 reads CASRKTGYNQPQHF. The CDR3 DNA follows: TGTGCCAGCAGGAAGACAGGGTACAATCAGCCCCAGCATTTT.

DNA of the CDR3: TGTGCCAGCAGTTTATCCGTGGGATATCTTGGCTACACCTTC. It codes for CASSLSVGYLGYTF. This sequence joins TRBV28 and TRBJ1-2; D is ambiguous. Per the germline V gene, CDR1 is MDHEN and CDR2 is SYDVKM. Between the trimmed V and J ends, which lost 1 base and 7 bases, there was a span of 13 bases. The CDR3 runs 14 residues.

The V gene is TRBV5-1, the J gene TRBJ1-1; no definite D call. V lost 0 bases and J lost 0, with 6 bases in between. From germline, CDR1 is SGHRS and CDR2 YFSETQ. This CDR3 is built from 14 residues. The CDR3 here is CASSLAQLNTEAFF. The DNA of the CDR3 is TGCGCCAGCAGCTTGGCCCAACTGAACACTGAAGCTTTCTTT.

This chain links TRBV7-2 with TRBJ2-7, with 8 bases lining up with TRBD2. CDR3 size: 15 residues. Trimming took 0 bases from V and 3 from J; bases not matched to a gene: 4. Germline CDR1 is SGHTA and CDR2 is FQGNSA. The CDR3 here is CASSLAGLGSYEQYF. The CDR3 region has the DNA TGTGCCAGCAGCTTAGCGGGACTAGGAAGCTACGAGCAGTACTTC.